This paragraph covers one T cell receptor (beta chain) sequence. The antigen is undetermined. This sample was taken from a study of CD8 T cells in ankylosing spondylitis. Study outcomes and limitations: What seemed typical of ankylosing spondylitis blood was a TCR beta motif built from roughly 8 highly homologous variants. Disease-linked clones were reportedly significantly enriched in matched ankylosing spondylitis synovial fluid. Disease-linked clones had a CD8+ phenotype and relatively low frequency in peripheral blood.

Quantitative barcoded 5'-RACE was used to prepare TCR beta libraries. TCRdb re-analysed the 5' RACE reads in MiXCR, keeping a single row per CDR3 protein. The repertoire holds 250,000 to 350,000 distinct CDR3 sequences, with 20% as singletons. J was trimmed by 7 bases and V by 0 bases; bases with no gene match: 7. The germline CDR1 and CDR2 sequences are SGHNT and YYREEE (reference sequence). The CDR3 is 17 residues long. The chain recombines TRBV5-4 with TRBJ2-1; 13 positions agree with TRBD2. The specimen sequenced was blood, either unsorted or a sorted T cell fraction (not recorded which). This sequence was found in a female donor with ankylosing spondylitis or in good health (not recorded which). The CDR3 loop reads CASSLGTSGRSRNEQFF. CDR3 sequence (DNA): TGTGCCAGCAGCTTGGGGACTAGCGGGAGAAGTAGGAATGAGCAGTTCTTC.